A single count supports the clone carrying this T cell receptor beta chain. Germline lookup yields CDR1 ENHRY and CDR2 SYGVKD. The CDR3 is made up of 16 amino acids. J lost 4 bases, V lost 6 bases, and 9 bases had no gene match. The PCR employed 60 Vbeta primers together with 13 Jbeta primers. Sequencing was performed with immunoSEQ multiplex PCR; in TCRdb, only in-frame clones are kept and a portion is missing. The top ten clones hold around 3.1% of a sample with around 150,000 clones, approximately 83% of them seen once. This entry comes from a study of cytomegalovirus exposure and HLA in healthy donors. Study-wide background: Some 85 million unique TCRs, all from HLA-typed donors, were included in an early release of the data.

Sequenced: PBMCs. The source is a middle-aged man in good health and CMV-seronegative. The chain joins TRBV10-3 to TRBJ1-5, with 10 bases matching TRBD1. The CDR3 region has the DNA TGTGCCATCAGCCCGGGACAGGGGAAATTGAATCAGCCCCAGCATTTT. Protein: CAISPGQGKLNQPQHF.